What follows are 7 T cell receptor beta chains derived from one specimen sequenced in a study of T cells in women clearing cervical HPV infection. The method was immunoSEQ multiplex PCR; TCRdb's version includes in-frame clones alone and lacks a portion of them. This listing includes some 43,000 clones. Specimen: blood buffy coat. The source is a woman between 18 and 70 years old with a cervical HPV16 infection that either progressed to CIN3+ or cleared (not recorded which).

The CDR3 sequence: CASSFPRSEAFF. CDR3 bases read: TGTGCCAGCAGCTTTCCACGGTCTGAA. The chain joins TRBV11-1 to TRBJ1-1, with D hard to call. The DNA ends 3 residues before the CDR3 does, and the rest of the CDR3 is filled in from the germline J gene. The length of the CDR3 is 12 residues. V was clipped by 3 bases and J by 6 bases, with 8 bases between them. Germline CDR1 SGHAT, CDR2 FQDESV (reference sequence).

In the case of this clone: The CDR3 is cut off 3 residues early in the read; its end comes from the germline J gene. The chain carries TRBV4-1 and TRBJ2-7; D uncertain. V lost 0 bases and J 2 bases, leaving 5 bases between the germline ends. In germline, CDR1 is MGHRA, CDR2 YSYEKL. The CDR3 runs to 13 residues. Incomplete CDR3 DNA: TGCGCCAGCAGCCAAGAATCAGCCTACGAG. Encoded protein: CASSQESAYE. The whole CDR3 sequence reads CASSQESAYEQYF.

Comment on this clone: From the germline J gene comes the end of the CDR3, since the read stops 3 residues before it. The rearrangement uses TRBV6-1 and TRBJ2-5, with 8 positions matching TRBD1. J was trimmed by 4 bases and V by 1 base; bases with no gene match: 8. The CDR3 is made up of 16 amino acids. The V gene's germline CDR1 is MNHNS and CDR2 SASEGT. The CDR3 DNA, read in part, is TGTGCCAGCAGTGAAGTCCCAGGGGGCGAGGGAGAGACC. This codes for CASSEVPGGEGET. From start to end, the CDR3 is CASSEVPGGEGETQYF.

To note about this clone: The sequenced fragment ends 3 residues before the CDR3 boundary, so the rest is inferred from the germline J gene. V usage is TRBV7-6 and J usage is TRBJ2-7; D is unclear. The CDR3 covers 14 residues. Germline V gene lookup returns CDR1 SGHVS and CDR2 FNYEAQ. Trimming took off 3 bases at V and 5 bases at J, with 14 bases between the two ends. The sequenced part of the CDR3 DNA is TGTGCCAGCAGCTTGATGGAACAGACCCACGAG. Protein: CASSLMEQTHE. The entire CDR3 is CASSLMEQTHEQYF.

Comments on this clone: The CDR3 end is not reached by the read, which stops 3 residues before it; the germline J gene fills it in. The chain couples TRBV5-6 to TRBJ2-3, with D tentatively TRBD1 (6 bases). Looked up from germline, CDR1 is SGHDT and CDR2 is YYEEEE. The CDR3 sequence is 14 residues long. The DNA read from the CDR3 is TGTGCCAGCAGCACGCAGGGGAGTGGCCAGCCG. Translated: CASSTQGSGQP. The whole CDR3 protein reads CASSTQGSGQPQYF.

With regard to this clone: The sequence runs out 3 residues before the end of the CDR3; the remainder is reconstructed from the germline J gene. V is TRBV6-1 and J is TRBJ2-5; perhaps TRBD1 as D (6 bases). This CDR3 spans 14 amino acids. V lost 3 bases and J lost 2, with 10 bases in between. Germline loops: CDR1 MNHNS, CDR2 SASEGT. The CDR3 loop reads CASSDRGVQETQYF. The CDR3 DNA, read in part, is TGTGCCAGCAGTGACAGGGGAGTTCAAGAGACC.

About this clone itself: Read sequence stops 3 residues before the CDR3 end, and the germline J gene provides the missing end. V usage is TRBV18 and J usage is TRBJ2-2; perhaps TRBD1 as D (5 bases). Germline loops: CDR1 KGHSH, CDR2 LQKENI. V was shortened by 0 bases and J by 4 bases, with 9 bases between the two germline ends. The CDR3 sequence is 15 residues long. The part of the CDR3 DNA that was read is TGTGCCAGCTCACCACCGCAGGGTTTCACCGGGGAG. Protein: CASSPPQGFTGE. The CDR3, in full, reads CASSPPQGFTGELFF. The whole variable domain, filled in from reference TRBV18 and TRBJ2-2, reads NAGVMQNPRHLVRRRGQEARLRCSPMKGHSHVYWYRQLPEEGLKFMVYLQKENIIDESGMPKERFSAEFPKEGPSILRIQQVVRGDSAAYFCASSPPQGFTGELFFGEGSRLTVL.